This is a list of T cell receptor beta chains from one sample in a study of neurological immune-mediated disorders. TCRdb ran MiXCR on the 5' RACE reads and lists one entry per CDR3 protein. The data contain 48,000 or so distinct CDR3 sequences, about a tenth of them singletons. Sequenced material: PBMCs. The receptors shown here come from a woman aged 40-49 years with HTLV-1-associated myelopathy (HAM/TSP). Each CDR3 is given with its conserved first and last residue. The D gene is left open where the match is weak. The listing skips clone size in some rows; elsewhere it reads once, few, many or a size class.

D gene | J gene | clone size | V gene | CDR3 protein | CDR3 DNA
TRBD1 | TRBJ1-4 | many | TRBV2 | CASSENPGGTNEKLFF | TGTGCCAGCAGTGAAAATCCAGGGGGAACTAATGAAAAACTGTTTTTT
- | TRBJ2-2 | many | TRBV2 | CASRQEANTGELFF | TGTGCCAGCAGACAGGAGGCGAACACCGGGGAGCTGTTTTTT
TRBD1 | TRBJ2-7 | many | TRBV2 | CASGDRGYEQYF | TGTGCCAGCGGAGACAGGGGCTACGAGCAGTACTTC
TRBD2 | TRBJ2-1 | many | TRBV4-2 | CASSQTPGSGGEQFF | TGTGCCAGCAGCCAAACTCCGGGGAGCGGGGGGGAGCAGTTCTTC
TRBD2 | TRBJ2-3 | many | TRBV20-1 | CSARGAAGATDTQYF | TGCAGTGCTAGAGGGGCAGCGGGGGCAACAGATACGCAGTATTTT
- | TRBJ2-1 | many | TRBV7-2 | CASSPRAEQFF | TGTGCCAGCAGCCCCAGGGCGGAGCAGTTCTTC
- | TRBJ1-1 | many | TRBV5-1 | CASSFDGPNTEAFF | TGCGCCAGCAGCTTTGACGGACCGAACACTGAAGCTTTCTTT
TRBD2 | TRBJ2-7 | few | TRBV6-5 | CASSSGTSGLGEQYF | TGTGCCAGCAGTTCCGGGACTAGCGGTTTGGGGGAGCAGTACTTC
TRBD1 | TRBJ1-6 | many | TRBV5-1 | CASSGQGGRSPLHF | TGCGCCAGCAGCGGACAGGGTGGGAGATCACCCCTCCACTTT
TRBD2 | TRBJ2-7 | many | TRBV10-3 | CAISVRWEGSIGEQYF | TGTGCCATCAGTGTCCGATGGGAGGGGAGCATAGGAGAGCAGTACTTC
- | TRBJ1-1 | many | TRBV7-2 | CASRPTPENTEAFF | TGTGCCAGCAGGCCGACCCCAGAGAACACTGAAGCTTTCTTT
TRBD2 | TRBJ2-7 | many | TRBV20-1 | CSARDKWRGGLIHEQYF | TGCAGTGCTAGAGATAAGTGGCGGGGGGGCCTCATCCACGAGCAGTACTTC
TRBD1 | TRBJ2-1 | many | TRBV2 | CASRKGQGTYNEQFF | TGTGCCAGCAGAAAAGGACAGGGAACCTACAATGAGCAGTTCTTC
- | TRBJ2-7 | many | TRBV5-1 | CASSLFSRGDEQYF | TGCGCCAGCAGCTTGTTTAGCAGGGGAGACGAGCAGTACTTC
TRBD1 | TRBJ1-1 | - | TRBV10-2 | CASSVDRVGTEAFF | TGCGCCAGCAGTGTGGACAGGGTCGGAACTGAAGCTTTCTTT
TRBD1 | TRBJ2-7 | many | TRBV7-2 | CASTGGTSYEQYF | TGTGCCAGTACAGGGGGTACTTCCTACGAGCAGTACTTC
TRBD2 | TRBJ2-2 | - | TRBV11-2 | CASSVGLVRAGELFF | TGTGCCAGCAGCGTTGGACTAGTGAGGGCCGGGGAGCTGTTTTTT
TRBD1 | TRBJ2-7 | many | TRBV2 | CASSQGRQGPYEQYF | TGTGCCAGCAGTCAGGGAAGACAGGGTCCCTACGAGCAGTACTTC
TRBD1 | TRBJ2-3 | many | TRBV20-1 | CSACRQGSDTQYF | TGCAGTGCTTGCAGACAGGGATCAGATACGCAGTATTTT
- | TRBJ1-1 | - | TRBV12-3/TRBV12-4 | CASRAGRGRMGTEAFF | TGTGCCAGCAGGGCCGGGAGAGGGCGTATGGGCACTGAAGCTTTCTTT
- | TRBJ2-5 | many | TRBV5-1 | CASSLGAETQYF | TGCGCCAGCAGTCTGGGTGCGGAGACCCAGTACTTC
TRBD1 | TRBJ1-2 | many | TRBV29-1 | CSVNKEGAGNYGYTF | TGCAGCGTCAATAAGGAGGGGGCCGGGAACTATGGCTACACCTTC
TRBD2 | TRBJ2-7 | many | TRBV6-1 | CASRMGLVVGEQYF | TGTGCCAGCAGGATGGGACTAGTGGTGGGCGAGCAGTACTTC
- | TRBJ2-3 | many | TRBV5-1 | CASSLGGSVADTQYF | TGCGCCAGCAGCTTGGGAGGCTCGGTCGCAGATACGCAGTATTTT
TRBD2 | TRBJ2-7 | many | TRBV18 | CASSPAGRSSYEQYF | TGTGCCAGCTCACCCGCCGGGAGGAGCTCCTACGAGCAGTACTTC
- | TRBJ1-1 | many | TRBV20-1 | CSASGRTEAFF | TGCAGTGCTAGTGGTAGGACTGAAGCTTTCTTT